One and the same sample provided the 20 T cell receptor beta chains below, sequenced in a study of T-cell reconstitution after alpha-beta-depleted transplantation in children. A TCRbeta library incorporating unique molecular identifiers was prepared. TCRdb redid the calling of the PCR reads with MiXCR, one entry per CDR3 protein. Among a few hundred thousand distinct CDR3 sequences listed, about 8.8% were seen once. Specimen: PBMCs from the stem cell graft donor, collected from the stem cell graft. The source is a human donor who donated a stem cell graft to a child with SCID.

Regarding this clonotype: A much more abundant neighbour one base away suggests this may be a read error. The chain carries TRBV9 and TRBJ2-3; D is undetermined. The end of the DNA is better explained by TRBJ1-5, so the J call may be wrong. This CDR3 region has 14 residues. CDR1 and CDR2 (germline): SGDLS, YYNGEE. The CDR3 region has the DNA TGTGCCAGCAGCGTAATAGCAAGCACAGATACGCAGCATTTT. It is translated as CASSVIASTDTQHF.

This clonotype was observed at least ten times. The chain is built from TRBV2 and TRBJ2-7; no definite D call. Germline V gene sequence: CDR1 SNHLY, CDR2 FYNNEI. The CDR3 extends over 11 amino acids. V was clipped by 2 bases and J by 6 bases, with 5 bases between them. The CDR3 DNA follows: TGTGCCAGCAGTGAATATCGCGAGCAGTACTTC. Its protein is CASSEYREQYF.

In this sample, this clonotype turned up many times. At one end the junction does not follow the germline gene, possibly because of a read error. CDR3 DNA: TGTGCCAGCAACTTAGGAGTCGGGAGGACCTCGAAAAACATTCAGTACTTC. Translation gives CASNLGVGRTSKNIQYF. The chain carries TRBV7-8 and TRBJ2-4, with 7 bases aligning to TRBD2. The CDR3 has 17 amino acids. Germline-derived CDR1 and CDR2 are SGHVS and FQNEAQ.

This clonotype showed up many times. The chain is built from TRBV20-1 and TRBJ1-2, with 11 bases fitting TRBD1. The trim removed 2 bases at V and 4 bases at J, leaving 12 bases unmatched. The CDR3 length is 17 residues. The germline V gene has CDR1 DFQATT and CDR2 SNEGSKA (reference sequence). The CDR3, as DNA: TGCAGTGCTAGACTCCGGGACAGGGGGTCTAGTAGCTATGGCTACACCTTC. Translating it yields CSARLRDRGSSSYGYTF.

This clonotype was counted at least ten times. V and J are TRBV5-1 and TRBJ2-5, with 10 bases matching TRBD2. The germline CDR1 and CDR2 sequences are SGHRS and YFSETQ. V was pared by 4 bases and J by 1 base, with 10 bases of the junction left unmatched. This CDR3 has 17 amino acids. DNA of the CDR3: TGCGCCAGCAGCCCCCATTGGTCTAGCGGGGGCCAAGAGACCCAGTACTTC. Translating it yields CASSPHWSSGGQETQYF.

The chain combines TRBV5-1 with TRBJ2-1; 11 nucleotides align to TRBD1. Germline V gene data show CDR1 as SGHRS and CDR2 as YFSETQ. This CDR3 is 15 amino acids long. Trimming removed 1 base from V and 7 bases from J; junction bases left unmatched: 4. The CDR3 region is CASSLIGQGANEQFF. The CDR3 DNA follows: TGCGCCAGCAGCTTGATAGGACAGGGGGCAAATGAGCAGTTCTTC. Full variable domain (missing parts from reference TRBV5-1 and TRBJ2-1): KAGVTQTPRYLIKTRGQQVTLSCSPISGHRSVSWYQQTPGQGLQFLFEYFSETQRNKGNFPGRFSGRQFSNSRSEMNVSTLELGDSALYLCASSLIGQGANEQFFGPGTRLTVL.

This clonotype was observed at least ten times. The genes are TRBV12-3 or TRBV12-4 and TRBJ1-1, with D tentatively TRBD1 (5 bases). Between the trimmed V and J ends, which lost 4 bases and 4 bases, there was a span of 13 bases. This CDR3 is 14 amino acids long. The CDR3 coding sequence is TGTGCCAGCAGTTATACAGGTCCGATCACTGAAGCTTTCTTT. Translation gives CASSYTGPITEAFF.

The chain links TRBV7-9 to TRBJ1-4, with 9 bases fitting TRBD1. The J segment lost 9 bases and the V segment lost 2 bases, leaving 4 bases of the junction unmatched. CDR1 and CDR2 from the germline V gene are SEHNR and FQNEAQ (reference sequence). The CDR3 length is 14 residues. CDR3 amino acids: CASSLSTGGQKLFF. DNA for the CDR3: TGTGCCAGCAGCTTATCGACAGGGGGGCAAAAACTGTTTTTT.

This clonotype was recorded at least ten times. The V call is TRBV24-1, the J call TRBJ1-1; the D gene is possibly TRBD1 (5 bases). CDR3 length: 16 residues. V dropped 5 bases and J dropped 5 bases, with 20 bases sitting between them. Germline lookup yields CDR1 KGHDR and CDR2 SFDVKD. The DNA for the CDR3 is TGTGCCACCAGTGCCCGAATTTGGCAGGGTGGGACTGAAGCTTTCTTT. It encodes CATSARIWQGGTEAFF.

In this sample, this clonotype turned up many times. V is TRBV2 and J is TRBJ1-3, with a weak D call TRBD1 (5 bases). V was shortened by 7 bases and J by 10 bases, with 23 bases between the two germline ends. Germline V gene lookup returns CDR1 SNHLY and CDR2 FYNNEI. The CDR3 runs to 15 residues. CDR3 sequence reads: CASTNSPGGVWTIYF. For the CDR3, the DNA is TGTGCCAGCACTAACTCCCCTGGGGGGGTCTGGACCATATATTTT.

At least ten counts were recorded for this clonotype. The J gene is TRBJ2-3, the V gene TRBV3-1; maybe TRBD2 (6 bases). V was clipped by 0 bases and J by 10 bases, with 20 bases between them. The CDR3 totals 16 residues. The V gene's germline CDR1 is LGHDT and CDR2 YNNKEL (reference sequence). CDR3 bases: TGTGCCAGCAGCCAAGATACTGACGGGGGACTCGGATCGCAGTATTTT. This gives the protein CASSQDTDGGLGSQYF.

This clonotype was seen at least ten times. The chain carries TRBV20-1 and TRBJ2-7; tentatively, D is TRBD1 (5 bases). The CDR3 runs to 14 residues. Deletions cut 0 bases from V and 5 bases from J, with 14 bases between. CDR1 is DFQATT, CDR2 SNEGSKA, per germline (reference sequence). CDR3 sequence: CSARERTGSHEQYF. CDR3 coding DNA: TGCAGTGCTAGAGAGAGAACAGGTTCCCACGAGCAGTACTTC.

This clonotype came up many times. The chain employs TRBV7-2 and TRBJ2-3, with D tentatively TRBD1 (6 bases). The CDR3 loop spans 17 amino acids. Between the trimmed V and J ends, which lost 2 bases and 4 bases, there was a span of 19 bases. Germline values: CDR1 SGHTA, CDR2 FQGNSA. The CDR3 is CASSLNPPRTVADTQYF. CDR3 nucleotides: TGTGCCAGCAGCTTAAACCCCCCTCGGACAGTAGCAGATACGCAGTATTTT.

The J gene is TRBJ1-2, the V gene TRBV3-1; perhaps TRBD1 as D (6 bases). The length of the CDR3 is 15 residues. Germline V lookup: CDR1 LGHDT, CDR2 YNNKEL (reference sequence). Trimming pared 1 base from V and 8 bases from J, leaving 17 bases between. This CDR3 reads CASSQGQAQVVGYTF. The CDR3 DNA sequence: TGTGCCAGCAGCCAAGGACAGGCACAGGTAGTCGGCTACACCTTC.

This chain connects TRBV2 to TRBJ1-1, with D perhaps matching TRBD1 (5 bases). Trimming took off 6 bases at V and 1 base at J, with 15 bases between the two ends. The CDR3 has 15 amino acids. The germline CDR1 and CDR2 sequences are SNHLY and FYNNEI. DNA for the CDR3: TGTGCCAGCAGGGGCCAGGTGGGGCCGAACACTGAAGCTTTCTTT. It encodes CASRGQVGPNTEAFF.

This clonotype was observed many times. The chain links TRBV5-1 to TRBJ2-7; D gene uncertain. The V gene lost 0 bases and the J gene lost 2 bases, with 9 bases spanning the gap. The CDR3 contains 14 residues. Germline assignment: CDR1 SGHRS and CDR2 YFSETQ. The CDR3 DNA is TGCGCCAGCAGCTTGGAGGGCATAACCTACGAGCAGTACTTC. It is translated as CASSLEGITYEQYF. Supplemented by reference TRBV5-1 and TRBJ2-7, the full variable domain reads KAGVTQTPRYLIKTRGQQVTLSCSPISGHRSVSWYQQTPGQGLQFLFEYFSETQRNKGNFPGRFSGRQFSNSRSEMNVSTLELGDSALYLCASSLEGITYEQYFGPGTRLTVT.

This clonotype was counted ten times or more. The chain employs TRBV18 and TRBJ2-3; 9 bases agree with TRBD1. V lost 5 bases to trimming and J lost 4 bases; unmatched junction nucleotides: 4. The CDR3 runs to 14 residues. Germline V gene sequence: CDR1 KGHSH, CDR2 LQKENI. CDR3 DNA: TGTGCCAGCTCAAGACAGGGGGGGCCAGATACGCAGTATTTT. Translation gives CASSRQGGPDTQYF.

This clonotype has at least ten counts. The chain has TRBV5-1 and TRBJ2-3, with D uncertain. The CDR3 extends over 14 amino acids. V lost 0 bases and J 2 bases, leaving 7 bases between the germline ends. Looked up from germline, CDR1 is SGHRS and CDR2 is YFSETQ. The CDR3 protein is CASSLGDVTDTQYF. The CDR3, as DNA: TGCGCCAGCAGCTTGGGGGATGTCACAGATACGCAGTATTTT.

A word on this clonotype: A much larger clone lies a single base off, so this may be a read error. V is TRBV5-6 and J is TRBJ2-1, with TRBD2 matching 14 bases. Per germline, CDR1 SGHDT and CDR2 YYEEEE. The J segment lost 0 bases and the V segment lost 4 bases, leaving 6 bases of the junction unmatched. This CDR3 region has 18 residues. The CDR3: CASSPTSGGASSYNEQFF. DNA of the CDR3: TGTGCCAGCAGCCCGACTAGCGGGGGGGCAAGCTCCTACAATGAGCAGTTCTTC. Combining the CDR3 with reference TRBV5-6 and TRBJ2-1 gives the whole variable domain DAGVTQSPTHLIKTRGQQVTLRCSPKSGHDTVSWYQQALGQGPQFIFQYYEEEERQRGNFPDRFSGHQFPNYSSELNVNALLLGDSALYLCASSPTSGGASSYNEQFFGPGTRLTVL.

This clonotype occurred many times. This sequence joins TRBV20-1 and TRBJ2-3; D is perhaps TRBD1 (6 bases). This CDR3 is built from 15 residues. The germline V gene has CDR1 DFQATT and CDR2 SNEGSKA (reference sequence). V lost 6 bases to trimming and J lost 3 bases, with 19 bases between them. The chain's CDR3 is CSAPNRVAGTDTQYF. The CDR3 nucleotides are TGCAGTGCCCCTAACAGGGTAGCAGGGACAGATACGCAGTATTTT.